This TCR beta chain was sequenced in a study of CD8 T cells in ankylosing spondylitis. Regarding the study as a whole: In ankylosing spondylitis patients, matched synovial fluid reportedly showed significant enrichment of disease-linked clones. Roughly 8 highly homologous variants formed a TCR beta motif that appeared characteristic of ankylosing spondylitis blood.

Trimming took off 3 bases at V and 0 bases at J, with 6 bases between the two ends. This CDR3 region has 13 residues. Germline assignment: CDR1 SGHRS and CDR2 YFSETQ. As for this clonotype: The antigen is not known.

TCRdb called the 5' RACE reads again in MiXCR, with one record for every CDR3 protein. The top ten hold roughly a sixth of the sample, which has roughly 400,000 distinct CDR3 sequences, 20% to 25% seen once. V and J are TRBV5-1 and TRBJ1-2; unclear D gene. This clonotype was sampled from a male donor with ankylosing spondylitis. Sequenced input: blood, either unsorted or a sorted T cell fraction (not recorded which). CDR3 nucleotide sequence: TGCGCCAGCAGCTGGGATGCTAACTATGGCTACACCTTC. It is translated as CASSWDANYGYTF.